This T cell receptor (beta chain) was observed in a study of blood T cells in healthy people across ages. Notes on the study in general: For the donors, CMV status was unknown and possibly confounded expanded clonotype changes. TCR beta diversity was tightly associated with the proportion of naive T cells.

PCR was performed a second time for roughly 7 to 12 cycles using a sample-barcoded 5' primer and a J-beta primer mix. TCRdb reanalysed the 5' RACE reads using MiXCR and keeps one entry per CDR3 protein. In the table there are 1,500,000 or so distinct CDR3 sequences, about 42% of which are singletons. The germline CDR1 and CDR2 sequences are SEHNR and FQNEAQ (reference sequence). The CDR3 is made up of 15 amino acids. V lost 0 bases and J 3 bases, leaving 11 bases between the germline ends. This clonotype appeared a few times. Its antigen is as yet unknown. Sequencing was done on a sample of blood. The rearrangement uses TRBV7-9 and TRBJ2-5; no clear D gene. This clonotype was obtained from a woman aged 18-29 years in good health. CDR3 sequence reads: CASSLAIRTEETQYF. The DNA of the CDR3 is TGTGCCAGCAGCTTAGCGATCAGGACGGAAGAGACCCAGTACTTC. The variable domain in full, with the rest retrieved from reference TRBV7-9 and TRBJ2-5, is DTGVSQNPRHKITKRGQNVTFRCDPISEHNRLYWYRQTLGQGPEFLTYFQNEAQLEKSRLLSDRFSAERPKGSFSTLEIQRTEQGDSAMYLCASSLAIRTEETQYFGPGTRLLVL.